The entry that follows covers one TCR beta chain sequence. These data originate in a study of T cell changes during pregnancy in multiple sclerosis. CDR1 LGHNA and CDR2 YSLEER come from the germline V gene. The CDR3 is 15 amino acids. The ends were cut back, 3 bases at V and 2 bases at J, with 14 bases in the middle. Repertoires were generated with immunoSEQ multiplex PCR, while TCRdb's copy carries only in-frame clones and drops some. The sample contains some 71,000 clones, just over 90% of which appear only once. The TCR sequence derives from a female donor with multiple sclerosis, enrolled in a pregnancy study. The V call is TRBV4-3, the J call TRBJ2-7; D may be TRBD1 (5 bases). The source was peripheral blood, collected after pregnancy. The CDR3: CASSQGRLATYEQYF. The CDR3 nucleotides are TGCGCCAGCAGCCAGGGGCGTCTGGCAACCTACGAGCAGTACTTC.